These 20 T cell receptor beta chains originate from one sample sequenced in a study of regulatory T cells in long-lasting Graves disease. Described time point: persistent/refractory GD, antithyroid drugs over 5 years with positive TRAb. Making the TCR library involved RNA that had been extracted from PBMCs. Researchers made TCR beta libraries by using iRepertoire HTBI primers and running Arm-PCR on CDR3 regions. From the multiplex PCR reads, TCRdb called clonotypes with MiXCR, one entry per CDR3 protein. Here the sample spans about 400,000 distinct CDR3 sequences, less than 25% being singletons. The source was peripheral blood mononuclear cells (PBMCs), collected when the disease was refractory, from a patient treated with antithyroid drugs. These receptors came from a female donor with Graves disease.

This chain links TRBV20-1 with TRBJ1-1; 7 bases match TRBD1. Germline values: CDR1 DFQATT, CDR2 SNEGSKA (reference sequence). The V and J ends lost 3 bases and 0 bases, in that order; junction bases with no gene match: 13. This CDR3 is 17 amino acids long. The DNA for the CDR3 is TGCAGTGCTAGGACTGTACAGGGGCCAACGGTGAACACTGAAGCTTTCTTT. This sequence encodes CSARTVQGPTVNTEAFF.

V gene TRBV19 combines with J gene TRBJ2-5, with D possibly TRBD1 on 6 matching bases. This CDR3 spans 13 amino acids. V gave up 6 bases and J gave up 3 bases, with 11 bases separating them. Germline V CDR1 and CDR2: LNHDA, SQIVND (reference sequence). In DNA, the CDR3 is TGTGCCAGTAGAACCCGGGACAAAGAGACCCAGTACTTC. It codes for CASRTRDKETQYF.

The chain links TRBV11-2 to TRBJ2-2; 10 positions match TRBD1. CDR1 is SGHAT, CDR2 FQNNGV, per germline. V lost 0 bases, J lost 5 bases, and 3 bases stayed unmatched. CDR3 length: 16 amino acids. The CDR3 coding sequence is TGTGCCAGCAGCTTAGAGGGGACAGGGGTTACCGGGGAGCTGTTTTTT. It specifies CASSLEGTGVTGELFF.

The CDR3, as DNA: TGTGCCAGCAGTTTATCACCAGGGGCCAACACCGGGGAGCTGTTTTTT. Residues: CASSLSPGANTGELFF. The chain links TRBV27 to TRBJ2-2, with D maybe TRBD1 (6 bases). Germline V gene sequence: CDR1 MNHEY, CDR2 SMNVEV (reference sequence). The CDR3 has 16 amino acids. The V end lost 0 bases, the J end lost 2 bases, and 10 bases lay between the germline ends.

This clonotype was counted between two and nine times. This chain connects TRBV19 to TRBJ1-1; possibly TRBD1 for D (6 bases). The germline V gene has CDR1 LNHDA and CDR2 SQIVND (reference sequence). V lost 7 bases to trimming and J lost 4 bases, with 13 bases between them. There are 13 residues in the CDR3. The CDR3 DNA sequence: TGTGCCAGTACTTCCGTGGGGGCCACTGAAGCTTTCTTT. Residues: CASTSVGATEAFF.

This clonotype was picked up many times. The chain is built from TRBV7-9 and TRBJ2-5; TRBD2 matches 7 bases. The CDR3 contains 16 residues. V shed 6 bases and J 10 bases; nucleotides not matched to a gene: 20. Germline values: CDR1 SEHNR, CDR2 FQNEAQ (reference sequence). CDR3 amino acids: CASSQAVPTSPIDQYF. The CDR3 nucleotides read TGTGCCAGCAGTCAAGCGGTTCCGACTAGCCCCATCGACCAGTACTTC.

This clonotype came up a few times. This chain links TRBV10-3 with TRBJ1-4; unclear D gene. CDR1 and CDR2 from the germline V gene are ENHRY and SYGVKD. The V end was cut by 11 bases, the J end by 4 bases, with 11 bases between. The length of the CDR3 is 12 residues. The CDR3 DNA is TGTGCCGCCTCGGGGAATAATGAAAAACTGTTTTTT. It is translated as CAASGNNEKLFF.

The sample holds many counts of this clonotype. J is TRBJ2-5 and V is TRBV27; the match to TRBD2 covers 10 bases. With 5 bases clipped from V and 5 bases from J, the junction kept 8 bases outside the gene matches. The germline CDR1 and CDR2 sequences are MNHEY and SMNVEV (reference sequence). The CDR3 sequence is 15 residues long. CDR3: CASSPLAGVGETQYF. In DNA, the CDR3 is TGTGCCAGCAGTCCCCTAGCGGGAGTCGGGGAGACCCAGTACTTC.

A remark on this clonotype: Sequence at one end of the junction differs from germline and may be a read error. The chain joins TRBV2 to TRBJ2-7; possibly TRBD1 or TRBD2 for D (5 bases each). CDR3 size: 15 residues. Germline values: CDR1 SNHLY, CDR2 FYNNEI. DNA for the CDR3: TGCGCCAGCAGCCAATACCCGGGACCTGACTACGAGCAGTACTTC. It is translated as CASSQYPGPDYEQYF.

The sample holds many counts of this clonotype. V usage is TRBV28 and J usage is TRBJ2-7; D is ambiguous. Germline V gives CDR1 MDHEN, CDR2 SYDVKM. V lost 5 bases to trimming and J lost 3 bases, with 8 bases between them. The CDR3 is made up of 12 amino acids. The CDR3 DNA is TGTGCCAGCAGTCCTACCCTCTACGAGCAGTACTTC. Amino acids: CASSPTLYEQYF. Looking up the rest from reference TRBV28 and TRBJ2-7 gives the full variable domain: DVKVTQSSRYLVKRTGEKVFLECVQDMDHENMFWYRQDPGLGLRLIYFSYDVKMKEKGDIPEGYSVSREKKERFSLILESASTNQTSMYLCASSPTLYEQYFGPGTRLTVT.

This clonotype has a count of ten or more. The CDR3: CASSGTGGTGNTIYF. CDR3 nucleotide sequence: TGTGCCAGCAGCGGTACAGGGGGCACTGGAAACACCATATATTTT. The J gene is TRBJ1-3, the V gene TRBV2; 9 bases line up with TRBD1. Germline CDR1 and CDR2: SNHLY and FYNNEI. The CDR3 is made up of 15 amino acids. Unmatched junction bases numbered 5, after V lost 6 bases and J lost 2 bases. The variable domain in full, with the rest retrieved from reference TRBV2 and TRBJ1-3, is EPEVTQTPSHQVTQMGQEVILRCVPISNHLYFYWYRQILGQKVEFLVSFYNNEISEKSEIFDDQFSVERPDGSNFTLKIRSTKLEDSAMYFCASSGTGGTGNTIYFGEGSWLTVV.

This clonotype was seen ten or more times. The chain combines TRBV12-3 or TRBV12-4 with TRBJ1-6; D may be TRBD1 (5 bases). This CDR3 has 15 residues. V lost 0 bases and J lost 8, with 11 bases in between. The CDR3 region is CASSLAQGGDSPLHF. The CDR3 DNA reads TGTGCCAGCAGTTTAGCGCAGGGTGGCGATTCACCCCTCCACTTT.

This clonotype was seen a few times. This chain connects TRBV4-3 to TRBJ1-2; a weak D match, TRBD1 (6 bases). With 2 bases removed from V and 5 bases from J, the gap between germline ends came to 15 bases. Germline V CDR1 and CDR2: LGHNA, YSLEER. The CDR3 totals 15 residues. CDR3 in DNA: TGCGCCAGCAGCCAATCAAACGGACAGAAGTATGGCTACACCTTC. Its protein product is CASSQSNGQKYGYTF.

V is TRBV5-1 and J is TRBJ2-2, with 10 nucleotides matching TRBD2. The J segment lost 4 bases and the V segment lost 3 bases, leaving 9 bases of the junction unmatched. This CDR3 region has 17 residues. Germline V gives CDR1 SGHRS, CDR2 YFSETQ. CDR3 bases: TGCGCCAGCAGCTGGGGTACGTTAGCGGGAGGCACCGGGGAGCTGTTTTTT. Amino acids: CASSWGTLAGGTGELFF.

V gene TRBV7-9 combines with J gene TRBJ1-1, with a weak D call TRBD1 (5 bases). This CDR3 region has 15 residues. Trimming took off 3 bases at V and 6 bases at J, with 17 bases between the two ends. Looked up from germline, CDR1 is SEHNR and CDR2 is FQNEAQ (reference sequence). The CDR3 DNA follows: TGTGCCAGCAGCTTTCCCCCGGGACCAGGGTCTGAAGCTTTCTTT. Translated: CASSFPPGPGSEAFF.

The genes are TRBV7-9 and TRBJ1-2; maybe TRBD1 (5 bases). Germline V gene data show CDR1 as SEHNR and CDR2 as FQNEAQ (reference sequence). V was trimmed by 5 bases and J by 2 bases, leaving 21 bases between them. This CDR3 region has 17 residues. CDR3 bases: TGTGCCAGCAGCCCCGAATTAGGTTGGGGGGTGAACTATGGCTACACCTTC. It specifies CASSPELGWGVNYGYTF.

Many counts were recorded for this clonotype. The chain links TRBV7-2 to TRBJ1-1, with 7 bases that match TRBD1. The V gene end was trimmed by 1 base and the J gene end by 5 bases; junction bases not matched to a gene: 4. This CDR3 spans 14 amino acids. The germline gives CDR1 SGHTA, CDR2 FQGNSA. The chain's CDR3 is CASSLGSRGTEAFF. As DNA, the CDR3 is TGTGCCAGCAGCTTAGGTAGCAGGGGGACTGAAGCTTTCTTT.

This sequence joins TRBV7-9 and TRBJ2-6; D possibly corresponds to TRBD1 (6 bases). V was pared by 5 bases and J by 4 bases, with 15 bases between. CDR1 and CDR2 from the germline V gene are SEHNR and FQNEAQ (reference sequence). This CDR3 comprises 16 residues. This CDR3 is CASSETGLVGANVLTF. In nucleotides, the CDR3 is TGTGCCAGCAGCGAAACAGGGCTGGTCGGGGCCAACGTCCTGACTTTC.

The V and J genes are TRBV3-1 and TRBJ2-7, with TRBD1 matching over 10 bases. Germline V lookup: CDR1 LGHDT, CDR2 YNNKEL (reference sequence). The CDR3 is made up of 17 amino acids. J gave up 2 bases and V 1 base, and 8 bases lay outside the gene matches. The CDR3 is CASSQVLETGGPYEQYF. The CDR3 nucleotides read TGTGCCAGCAGCCAAGTTCTTGAGACAGGGGGCCCCTACGAGCAGTACTTC.

Only a few counts were recorded for this clonotype. The chain joins TRBV7-9 to TRBJ2-6; 8 nucleotides match TRBD1. The V gene's germline CDR1 is SEHNR and CDR2 FQNEAQ (reference sequence). V lost 4 bases and J lost 3; bases outside the gene matches: 5. The CDR3 sequence is 16 residues long. Here the CDR3 reads CASSSKDRVGANVLTF. The DNA for the CDR3 is TGTGCCAGCAGCTCAAAGGACAGGGTTGGGGCCAACGTCCTGACTTTC.